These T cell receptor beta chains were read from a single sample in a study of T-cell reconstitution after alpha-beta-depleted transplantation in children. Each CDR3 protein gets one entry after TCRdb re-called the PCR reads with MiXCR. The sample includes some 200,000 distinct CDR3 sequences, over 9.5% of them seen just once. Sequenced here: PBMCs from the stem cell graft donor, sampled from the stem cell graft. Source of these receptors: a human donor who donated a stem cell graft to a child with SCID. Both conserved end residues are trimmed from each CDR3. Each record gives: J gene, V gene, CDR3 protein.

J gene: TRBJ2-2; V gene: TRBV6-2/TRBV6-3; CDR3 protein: ASSVGYTGELF
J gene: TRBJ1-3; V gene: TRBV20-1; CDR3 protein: SARRTGTGGFGNTIY
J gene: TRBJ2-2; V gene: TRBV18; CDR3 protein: ASTGTVRNTGELF
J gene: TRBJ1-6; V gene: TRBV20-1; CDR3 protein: SGRAGTNSPLH
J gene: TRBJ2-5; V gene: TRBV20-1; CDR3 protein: SARVRLGPQETQY
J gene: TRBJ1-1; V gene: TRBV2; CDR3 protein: ASSEEGGTEAF
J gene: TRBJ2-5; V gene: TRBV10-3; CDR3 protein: AISESQAQETQY
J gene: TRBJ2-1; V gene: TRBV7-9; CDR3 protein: ASSPQTGTYNEQF
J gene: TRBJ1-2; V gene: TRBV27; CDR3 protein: ASRPGLRDYGYT
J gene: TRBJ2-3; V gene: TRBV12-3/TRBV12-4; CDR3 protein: ASSLLESTDTQY